This T cell receptor beta chain derives from a study of OX40 agonist ivuxolimab in advanced cancers. Germline assignment: CDR1 SGHRS and CDR2 YFSETQ. The CDR3 has 15 residues. V lost 4 bases to trimming and J lost 5 bases; unmatched junction nucleotides: 5. Clones were read by immunoSEQ multiplex PCR, and TCRdb kept only the in-frame ones, dropping some. The sample includes about 73,000 clones, more than 80% of them seen just once. This specimen was CD4+ or CD8+ T cells sorted from blood, taken in a trial of the OX40 agonist ivuxolimab. The sequence was collected from an adult with an advanced solid tumor such as melanoma, head and neck, liver or kidney cancer. V gene TRBV5-1 combines with J gene TRBJ2-1; 11 positions agree with TRBD2. CDR3 amino acids: CASSVLAGVDNEQFF. The CDR3 DNA sequence: TGCGCCAGCAGCGTACTAGCGGGAGTGGACAATGAGCAGTTCTTC.